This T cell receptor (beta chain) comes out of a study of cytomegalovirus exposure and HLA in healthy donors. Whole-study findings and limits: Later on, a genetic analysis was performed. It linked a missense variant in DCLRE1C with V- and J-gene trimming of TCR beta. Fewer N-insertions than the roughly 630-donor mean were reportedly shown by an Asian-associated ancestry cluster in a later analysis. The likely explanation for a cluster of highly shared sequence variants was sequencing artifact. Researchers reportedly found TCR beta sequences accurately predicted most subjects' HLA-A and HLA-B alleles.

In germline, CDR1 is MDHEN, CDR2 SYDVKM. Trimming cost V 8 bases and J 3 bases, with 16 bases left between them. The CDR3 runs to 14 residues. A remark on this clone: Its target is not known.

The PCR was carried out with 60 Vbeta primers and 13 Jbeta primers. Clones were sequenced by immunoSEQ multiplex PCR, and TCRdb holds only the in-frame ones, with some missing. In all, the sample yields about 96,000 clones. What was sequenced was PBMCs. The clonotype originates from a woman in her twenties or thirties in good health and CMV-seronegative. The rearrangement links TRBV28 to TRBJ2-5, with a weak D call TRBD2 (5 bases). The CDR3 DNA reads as TGTGCCAGCTTTAGTCTCGGAGGAAAAGAGACCCAGTACTTC. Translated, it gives CASFSLGGKETQYF.